This T cell receptor beta chain was found in a study of CD8 T cells in ankylosing spondylitis. Study-wide results and limits: Some of the motif variants had earlier been found in reactive arthritis patients' fluid and blood.

Construction of TCR beta libraries was performed using quantitative 5'-RACE with molecular barcodes. One entry per CDR3 protein results from TCRdb running MiXCR on the 5' RACE reads. Seen here are under 250,000 distinct CDR3 sequences, roughly a tenth observed once, and the top ten hold less than 8%. The CDR3 loop spans 14 amino acids. CDR1 and CDR2 from the germline V gene are MDHEN and SYDVKM. With V trimmed by 3 bases and J by 2 bases, 4 bases remained unmatched. The sample holds many counts of this clonotype. Its antigen is unidentified. This TCR was sampled from a male donor with ankylosing spondylitis or in good health (not recorded which). The sample was blood, either unsorted or a sorted T cell fraction (not recorded which). The chain uses TRBV28 and TRBJ2-7; 7 positions match TRBD2. The CDR3 loop is CASSFGLVPYEQYF. CDR3 bases: TGTGCCAGCAGTTTTGGACTAGTACCCTACGAGCAGTACTTC.